This T cell receptor (beta chain) derives from a study of blood T cell repertoires in COVID-19 (dated by TCRdb to 2019 to 2021). Notes on the research overall: Samples from collaborators originated in the United States, Italy and Spain and spanned both the acute and convalescent phases of COVID-19. Where HLA class I and class II types were available, the types were taken from metadata supplied by the sample provider, not from assay-based typing. Nearly every sample came with metadata listing a de-identified subject ID, COVID-19 status, age in years and sex. Deeply sampled blood TCRbeta repertoires from subjects exposed to, actively infected with, or recovered from COVID-19 were included in the dataset. Samples came from the ongoing ImmuneRACE study (first 160 participants) plus 1,254 subjects from 6 global collaborators. The material from the prospective study consisted of cDNA or gDNA derived from T cells, B-cell-depleted T cells, or PBMCs. The repertoires were released in a freely available public database meant as a resource for research on the immune response to SARS-CoV-2. What the authors observed across the whole study: The quantity of clinical and demographic metadata differed by source and by participant and was supplied without curation.

TCRbeta CDR3 regions were amplified from genomic DNA by means of the immunoSEQ Assay, a bias-controlled multiplex PCR. Turning to the authors' computational methods: The number of nucleated cells in each sample was estimated by amplification of reference gene primers within the assay. To quantify the absolute abundance of each unique TCRbeta CDR3 rearrangement, sequence reads were collapsed and filtered. For each sample, productive Simpson clonality was calculated by taking the square root of Simpson's diversity index across productive rearrangements. Held by TCRdb, this immuneACCESS table contains in-frame sequences only and omits some clones. Under half of the omission traces to an unresolved V gene where checked; the cause of the rest is unknown. For V, J and clone size, that table is used; D and trimming come from the DNA. The sample contains more than 65,000 clones, more than 75% of them found a single time. The ten largest clones take up less than 8% of the sample.

Each collaborating institution followed its own protocols to collect whole blood in K2EDTA tubes. Collaborator samples were shipped for TCRbeta analysis as frozen whole blood, isolated PBMCs, or DNA extracted from either sample type. This clone has a single count. Which antigen it targets is not known. Base-call qualities are not available, and no considerably larger clone is one nucleotide away. Taken from the germline V gene (reference sequence), the CDR1 and CDR2 loops are GTSNPN and SVGIG. The CDR3 starts with the cysteine, ends with the phenylalanine, and has 14 residues. Only the CDR3 DNA stays, 42 bases, in frame from base 1.

The receptor was derived from a man over 45 with active COVID-19. The sequencing input was peripheral blood. The rearrangement combines TRBV30 with TRBJ2-7, with 7 central nucleotides matching TRBD1. The CDR3 region has the sequence CAFSLGTASYEQYF. The bases read TGTGCATTCTCTCTCGGGACAGCCTCCTACGAGCAGTACTTC.